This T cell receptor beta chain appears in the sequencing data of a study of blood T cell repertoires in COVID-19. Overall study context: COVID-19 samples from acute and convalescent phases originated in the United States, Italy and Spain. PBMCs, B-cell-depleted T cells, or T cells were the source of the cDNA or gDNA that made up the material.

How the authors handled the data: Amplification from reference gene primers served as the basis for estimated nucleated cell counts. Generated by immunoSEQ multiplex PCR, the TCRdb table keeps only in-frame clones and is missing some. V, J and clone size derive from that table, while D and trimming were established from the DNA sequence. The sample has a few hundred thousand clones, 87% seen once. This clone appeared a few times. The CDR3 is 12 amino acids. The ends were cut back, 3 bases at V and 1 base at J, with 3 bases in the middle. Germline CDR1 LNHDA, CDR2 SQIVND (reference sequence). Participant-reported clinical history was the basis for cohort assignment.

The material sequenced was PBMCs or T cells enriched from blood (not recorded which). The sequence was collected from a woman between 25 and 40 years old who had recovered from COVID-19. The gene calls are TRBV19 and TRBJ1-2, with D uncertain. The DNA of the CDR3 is TGTGCCAGTAGTATCAATAACTATGGCTACACCTTC. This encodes CASSINNYGYTF.